Listed below are T cell receptor beta chains from one sample, sequenced in a study of cytomegalovirus exposure and HLA in healthy donors. Assay used: immunoSEQ multiplex PCR; TCRdb lists only in-frame clones, some missing. The table gives 140,000 to 150,000 clones; the top ten clones make up 0.9% to 1% of it. The sequenced material came from PBMCs. These receptors originate from a male donor in good health and CMV-seronegative. Both conserved end residues are part of each CDR3. Each record gives: V gene, D gene, J gene, CDR3 DNA, CDR3 protein. The D gene is left open where the match is weak.

v_gene: TRBV7-2
d_gene: TRBD1
j_gene: TRBJ2-7
CDR3nt: TGTGCCAGCAGCTTAGCACAGGGGGCAGCTTACGAGCAGTACTTC
CDR3aa: CASSLAQGAAYEQYF

v_gene: TRBV4-1
d_gene: -
j_gene: TRBJ2-7
CDR3nt: TGCGCCAGCAGCCTAGCTCCCCCGGGTGCCTACGAGCAGTACTTC
CDR3aa: CASSLAPPGAYEQYF

v_gene: TRBV10-3
d_gene: -
j_gene: TRBJ1-1
CDR3nt: TGTGCCATCAGTGAGATAGGGGCCGGGACTGAAGCTTTCTTT
CDR3aa: CAISEIGAGTEAFF

v_gene: TRBV5-1
d_gene: -
j_gene: TRBJ1-1
CDR3nt: TGCGCCAGCAGCCTACTGTGGGGGGTCGGCACTGAAGCTTTCTTT
CDR3aa: CASSLLWGVGTEAFF

v_gene: TRBV11-2
d_gene: -
j_gene: TRBJ1-1
CDR3nt: TGTGCCAGCAGCTCCAGGGTAAACACTGAAGCTTTCTTT
CDR3aa: CASSSRVNTEAFF

v_gene: TRBV4-3
d_gene: -
j_gene: TRBJ1-4
CDR3nt: TGCGCCAGCAGCCAAGTTGCAGCAACTAATGAAAAACTGTTTTTT
CDR3aa: CASSQVAATNEKLFF

v_gene: TRBV30
d_gene: TRBD1
j_gene: TRBJ2-1
CDR3nt: TGTGCCTGGTCCCACGAGCCAGGGGGCAATGAGCAGTTCTTC
CDR3aa: CAWSHEPGGNEQFF

v_gene: TRBV7-8
d_gene: -
j_gene: TRBJ1-2
CDR3nt: TGTGCCAGCAGCTTGGGACACATCAACTATGGCTACACCTTC
CDR3aa: CASSLGHINYGYTF

v_gene: TRBV2
d_gene: TRBD1
j_gene: TRBJ1-1
CDR3nt: TGTGCCAGCAGTGCCTACGATACAGGGGCCACTGAAGCTTTCTTT
CDR3aa: CASSAYDTGATEAFF

v_gene: TRBV5-1
d_gene: -
j_gene: TRBJ1-1
CDR3nt: TGCGCCAGCAGCAGGGGCAATCCTCCCACTGAAGCTTTCTTT
CDR3aa: CASSRGNPPTEAFF

v_gene: TRBV5-8
d_gene: -
j_gene: TRBJ1-2
CDR3nt: TGTGCCAGCAGCTTGGGGACTAGGGGGGGCTACACCTTC
CDR3aa: CASSLGTRGGYTF

v_gene: TRBV6-5
d_gene: -
j_gene: TRBJ2-7
CDR3nt: TGTGCCAGCAGTTACTCGACATCCTACGAGCAGTACTTC
CDR3aa: CASSYSTSYEQYF

v_gene: TRBV5-6
d_gene: -
j_gene: TRBJ1-5
CDR3nt: TGTGCCAGCAGCTCGGGACTCCATAGCAATCAGCCCCAGCATTTT
CDR3aa: CASSSGLHSNQPQHF

v_gene: TRBV4-1
d_gene: -
j_gene: TRBJ2-7
CDR3nt: TGCGCCAGCAGCCAAGATCCTATGTTCATAGGGGGAGAGCAGTACTTC
CDR3aa: CASSQDPMFIGGEQYF

v_gene: TRBV18
d_gene: TRBD1
j_gene: TRBJ2-7
CDR3nt: TGTGCCAGCTCACCAACGGGACAGGGACACGAGCAGTACTTC
CDR3aa: CASSPTGQGHEQYF

v_gene: TRBV5-1
d_gene: TRBD1
j_gene: TRBJ2-2
CDR3nt: TGCGCCAGCAGGCGACAGGGTTCCACCGGGGAGCTGTTTTTT
CDR3aa: CASRRQGSTGELFF

v_gene: TRBV7-9
d_gene: -
j_gene: TRBJ2-7
CDR3nt: TGTGCCAGCAGCTTGGACACGAGCTCCTACGAGCAGTACTTC
CDR3aa: CASSLDTSSYEQYF

v_gene: TRBV15
d_gene: -
j_gene: TRBJ2-7
CDR3nt: TGTGCCACCAGCAGAGCACCCGGCGAGCAGTACTTC
CDR3aa: CATSRAPGEQYF

v_gene: TRBV18
d_gene: TRBD1
j_gene: TRBJ2-7
CDR3nt: TGTGCCAGCTCACAAAAGACAGGGAACGAGCAGTACTTC
CDR3aa: CASSQKTGNEQYF

v_gene: TRBV28
d_gene: -
j_gene: TRBJ1-1
CDR3nt: TGTGCCAGCAGCCTGACAGGCCCGAACACTGAAGCTTTCTTT
CDR3aa: CASSLTGPNTEAFF

v_gene: TRBV7-7
d_gene: TRBD2
j_gene: TRBJ2-1
CDR3nt: TGTGCCAGCAGCTTAGGAGAACTAGCGGGAGTAGGGGAGCAGTTCTTC
CDR3aa: CASSLGELAGVGEQFF

v_gene: TRBV6-6
d_gene: -
j_gene: TRBJ2-7
CDR3nt: TGTGCCAGCAGTACCACAGGGCCCCCCTACGAGCAGTACTTC
CDR3aa: CASSTTGPPYEQYF

v_gene: TRBV5-6
d_gene: -
j_gene: TRBJ1-5
CDR3nt: TGTGCCAGCAGCTTGGGTACGACAGGCGCGACGCCCCAGCATTTT
CDR3aa: CASSLGTTGATPQHF

v_gene: TRBV25-1
d_gene: TRBD1
j_gene: TRBJ2-7
CDR3nt: TGTGCCAGCGGTGGCCAGGGGGCCCACGAGCAGTACTTC
CDR3aa: CASGGQGAHEQYF

v_gene: TRBV6-5
d_gene: TRBD1
j_gene: TRBJ1-4
CDR3nt: TGTGCCAGCAGTTACTTACAGGGGGGAGAAAAACTGTTTTTT
CDR3aa: CASSYLQGGEKLFF

v_gene: TRBV7-9
d_gene: TRBD2
j_gene: TRBJ2-1
CDR3nt: TGTGCCAGCAACTCCTTAGCGGGAGTAAATGAGCAGTTCTTC
CDR3aa: CASNSLAGVNEQFF

v_gene: TRBV10-3
d_gene: TRBD2
j_gene: TRBJ2-1
CDR3nt: TGTGCCATCAGACCTCTAGCGGGAAATGAGCAGTTCTTC
CDR3aa: CAIRPLAGNEQFF